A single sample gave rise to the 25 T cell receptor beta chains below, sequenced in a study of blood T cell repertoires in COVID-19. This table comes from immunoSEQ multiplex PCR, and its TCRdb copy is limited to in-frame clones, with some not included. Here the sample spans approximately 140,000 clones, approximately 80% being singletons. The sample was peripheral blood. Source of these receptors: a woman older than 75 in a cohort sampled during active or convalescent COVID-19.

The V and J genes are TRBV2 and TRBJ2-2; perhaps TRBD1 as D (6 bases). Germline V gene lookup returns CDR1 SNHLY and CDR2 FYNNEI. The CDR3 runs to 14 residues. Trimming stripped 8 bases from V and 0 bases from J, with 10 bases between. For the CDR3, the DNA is TGTGCCAGCGAGGCAGGGGCGAACACCGGGGAGCTGTTTTTT. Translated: CASEAGANTGELFF.

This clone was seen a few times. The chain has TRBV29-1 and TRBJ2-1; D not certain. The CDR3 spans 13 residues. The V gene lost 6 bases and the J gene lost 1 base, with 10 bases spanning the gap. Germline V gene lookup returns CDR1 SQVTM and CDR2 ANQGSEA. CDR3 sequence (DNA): TGCAGCGTACAGTATTTGTCCTACAATGAGCAGTTCTTC. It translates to CSVQYLSYNEQFF.

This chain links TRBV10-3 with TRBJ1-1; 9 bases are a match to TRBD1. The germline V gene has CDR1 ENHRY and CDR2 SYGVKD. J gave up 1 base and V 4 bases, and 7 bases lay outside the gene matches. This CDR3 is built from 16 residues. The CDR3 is CAISGKQGAPNTEAFF. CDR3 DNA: TGTGCCATCAGTGGGAAACAGGGGGCCCCGAACACTGAAGCTTTCTTT.

Here the CDR3 reads CAIRGQGGHGYTF. CDR3 nucleotides: TGTGCCATCAGGGGACAGGGGGGGCATGGCTACACCTTC. V gene TRBV10-3 combines with J gene TRBJ1-2; TRBD1 matches 11 bases. CDR1 ENHRY and CDR2 SYGVKD come from the germline V gene. V lost 6 bases to trimming and J lost 6 bases; unmatched junction nucleotides: 3. There are 13 residues in the CDR3.

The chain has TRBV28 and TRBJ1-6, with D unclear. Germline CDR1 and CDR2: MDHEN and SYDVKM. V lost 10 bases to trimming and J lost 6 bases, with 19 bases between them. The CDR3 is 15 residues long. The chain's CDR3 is CATITNLVGNSPLHF. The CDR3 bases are TGTGCCACCATCACAAATCTAGTCGGTAATTCACCCCTCCACTTT.

In DNA form, the CDR3 reads TGTGCCACCAGTGATTCCCCCGGGGGGGAGCTGTTTTTT. Amino acid sequence: CATSDSPGGELFF. The chain combines TRBV24-1 with TRBJ2-2; no definite D call. The CDR3 runs to 13 residues. CDR1 and CDR2 from the germline V gene are KGHDR and SFDVKD. V lost 2 bases to trimming and J lost 8 bases, with 8 bases between them.

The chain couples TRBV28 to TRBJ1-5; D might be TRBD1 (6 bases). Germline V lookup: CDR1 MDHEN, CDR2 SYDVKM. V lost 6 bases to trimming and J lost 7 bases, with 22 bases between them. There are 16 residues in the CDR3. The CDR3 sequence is CASSRLRRGLSQPQHF. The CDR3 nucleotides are TGTGCCAGCAGCCGCCTCCGCAGGGGATTAAGCCAGCCCCAGCATTTT.

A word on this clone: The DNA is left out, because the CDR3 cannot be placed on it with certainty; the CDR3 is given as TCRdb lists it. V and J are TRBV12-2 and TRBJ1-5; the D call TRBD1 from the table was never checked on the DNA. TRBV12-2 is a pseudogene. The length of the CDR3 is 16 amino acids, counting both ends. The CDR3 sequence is CASRLVGQGAGQPQHF.

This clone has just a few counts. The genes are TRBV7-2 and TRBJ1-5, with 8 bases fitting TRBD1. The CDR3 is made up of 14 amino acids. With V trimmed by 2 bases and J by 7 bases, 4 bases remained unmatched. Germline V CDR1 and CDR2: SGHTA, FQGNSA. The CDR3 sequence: CASSLSGGWQPQHF. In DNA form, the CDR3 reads TGTGCCAGCAGCTTATCAGGGGGCTGGCAGCCCCAGCATTTT.

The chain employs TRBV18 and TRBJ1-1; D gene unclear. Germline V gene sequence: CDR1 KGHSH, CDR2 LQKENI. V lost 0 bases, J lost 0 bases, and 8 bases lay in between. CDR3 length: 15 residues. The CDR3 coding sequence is TGTGCCAGCTCACCACCCTTGAGGATGAACACTGAAGCTTTCTTT. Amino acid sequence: CASSPPLRMNTEAFF.

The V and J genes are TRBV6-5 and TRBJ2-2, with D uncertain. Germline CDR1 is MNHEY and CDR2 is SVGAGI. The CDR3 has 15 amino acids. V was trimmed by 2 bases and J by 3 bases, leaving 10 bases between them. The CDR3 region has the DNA TGTGCCAGCAGTTACGGCTGGAGTGACACCGGGGAGCTGTTTTTT. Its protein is CASSYGWSDTGELFF.

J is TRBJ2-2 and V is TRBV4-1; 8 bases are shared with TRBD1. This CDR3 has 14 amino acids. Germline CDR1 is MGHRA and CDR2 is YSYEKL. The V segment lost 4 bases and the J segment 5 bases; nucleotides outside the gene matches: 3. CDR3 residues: CASSLRTGTGELFF. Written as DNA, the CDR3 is TGCGCCAGCAGCCTCAGGACAGGGACCGGGGAGCTGTTTTTT.

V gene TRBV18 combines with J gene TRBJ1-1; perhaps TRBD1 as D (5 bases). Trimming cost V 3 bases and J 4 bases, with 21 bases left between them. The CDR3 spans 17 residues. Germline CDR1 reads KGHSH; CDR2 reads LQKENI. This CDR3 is CASSPDAPGGVRTEAFF. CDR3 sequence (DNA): TGTGCCAGCTCACCCGACGCGCCCGGGGGGGTCCGCACTGAAGCTTTCTTT.

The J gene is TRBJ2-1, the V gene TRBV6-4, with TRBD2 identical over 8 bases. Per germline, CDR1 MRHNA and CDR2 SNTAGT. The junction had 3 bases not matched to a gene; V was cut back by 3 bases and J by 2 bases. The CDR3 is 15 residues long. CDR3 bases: TGTGCCAGCAGTGATGAAGCGGGGGCCTACAATGAGCAGTTCTTC. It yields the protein CASSDEAGAYNEQFF.

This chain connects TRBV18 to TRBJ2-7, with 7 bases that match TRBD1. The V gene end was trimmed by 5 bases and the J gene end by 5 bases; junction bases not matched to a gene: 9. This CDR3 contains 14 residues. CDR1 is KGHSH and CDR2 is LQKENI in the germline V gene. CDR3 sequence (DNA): TGTGCCAGCTCATGGACAGGTAGTATCCACGAGCAGTACGTC. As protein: CASSWTGSIHEQYV.

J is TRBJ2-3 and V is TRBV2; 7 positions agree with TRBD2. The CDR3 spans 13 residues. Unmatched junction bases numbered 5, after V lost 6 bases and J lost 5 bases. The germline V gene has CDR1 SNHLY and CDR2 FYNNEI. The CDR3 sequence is CASRLGGGDTQYF. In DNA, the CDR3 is TGTGCCAGCAGACTGGGGGGGGGAGATACGCAGTATTTT. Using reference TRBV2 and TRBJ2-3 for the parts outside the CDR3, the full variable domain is EPEVTQTPSHQVTQMGQEVILRCVPISNHLYFYWYRQILGQKVEFLVSFYNNEISEKSEIFDDQFSVERPDGSNFTLKIRSTKLEDSAMYFCASRLGGGDTQYFGPGTRLTVL.

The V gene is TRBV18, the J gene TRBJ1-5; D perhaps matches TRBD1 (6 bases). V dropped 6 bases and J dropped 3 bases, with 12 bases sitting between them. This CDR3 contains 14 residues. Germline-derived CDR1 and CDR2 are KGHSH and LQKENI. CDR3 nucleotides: TGTGCCAGCTCCCCAAACAGGGCCAATCAGCCCCAGCATTTT. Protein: CASSPNRANQPQHF.

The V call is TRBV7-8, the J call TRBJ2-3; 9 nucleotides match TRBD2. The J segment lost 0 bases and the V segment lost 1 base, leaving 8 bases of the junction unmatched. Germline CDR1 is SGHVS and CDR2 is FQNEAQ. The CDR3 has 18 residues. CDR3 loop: CASSLEASGITSTDTQYF. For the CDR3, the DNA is TGTGCCAGCAGCTTAGAAGCTAGCGGGATTACCAGCACAGATACGCAGTATTTT. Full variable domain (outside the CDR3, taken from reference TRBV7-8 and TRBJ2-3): GAGVSQSPRYKVAKRGQDVALRCDPISGHVSLFWYQQALGQGPEFLTYFQNEAQLDKSGLPSDRFFAERPEGSVSTLKIQRTQQEDSAVYLCASSLEASGITSTDTQYFGPGTRLTVL.

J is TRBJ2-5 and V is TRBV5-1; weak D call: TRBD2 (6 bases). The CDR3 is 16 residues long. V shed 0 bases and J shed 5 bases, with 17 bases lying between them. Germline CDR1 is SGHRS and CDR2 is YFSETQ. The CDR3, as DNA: TGCGCCAGCAGCTTGGTCGCTGGAGGGGCGTTGGAGACCCAGTACTTC. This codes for CASSLVAGGALETQYF.

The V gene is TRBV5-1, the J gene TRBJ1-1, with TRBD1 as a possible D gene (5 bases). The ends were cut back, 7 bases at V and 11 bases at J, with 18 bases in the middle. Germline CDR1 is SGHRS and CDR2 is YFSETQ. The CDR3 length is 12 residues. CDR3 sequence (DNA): TGCGCCAGCCGTGAAACAGGCGTAGTGGCTTTCTTT. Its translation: CASRETGVVAFF.

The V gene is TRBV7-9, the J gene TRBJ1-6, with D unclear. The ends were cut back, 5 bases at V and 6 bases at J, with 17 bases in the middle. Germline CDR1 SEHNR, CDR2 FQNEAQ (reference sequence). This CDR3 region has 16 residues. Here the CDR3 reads CASSRTGQTVNSPLHF. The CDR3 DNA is TGTGCCAGCAGCCGAACCGGCCAAACAGTTAATTCACCCCTCCACTTT. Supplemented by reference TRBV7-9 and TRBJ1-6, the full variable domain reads DTGVSQNPRHKITKRGQNVTFRCDPISEHNRLYWYRQTLGQGPEFLTYFQNEAQLEKSRLLSDRFSAERPKGSFSTLEIQRTEQGDSAMYLCASSRTGQTVNSPLHFGNGTRLTVT.

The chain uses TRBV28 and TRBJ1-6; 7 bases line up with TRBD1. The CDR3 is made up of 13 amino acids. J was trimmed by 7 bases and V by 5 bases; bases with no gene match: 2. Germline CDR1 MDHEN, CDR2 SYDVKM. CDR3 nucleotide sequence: TGTGCCAGCAGTCGGGACAGAAATTCACCCCTCCACTTT. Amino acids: CASSRDRNSPLHF.

The chain's CDR3 is CASSLSVNPANGYTF. The CDR3 coding sequence is TGTGCCAGCAGTTTATCAGTCAACCCCGCGAATGGCTACACCTTC. The chain carries TRBV27 and TRBJ1-2; D call uncertain. This CDR3 is built from 15 residues. V gave up 0 bases and J gave up 6 bases, with 14 bases separating them. Germline-derived CDR1 and CDR2 are MNHEY and SMNVEV (reference sequence).

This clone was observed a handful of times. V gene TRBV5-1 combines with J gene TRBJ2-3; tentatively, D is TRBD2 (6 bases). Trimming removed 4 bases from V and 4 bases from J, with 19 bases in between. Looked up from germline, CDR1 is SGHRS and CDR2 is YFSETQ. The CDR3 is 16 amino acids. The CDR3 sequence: CASSMGLNSRADTQYF. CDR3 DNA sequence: TGCGCCAGCAGCATGGGACTGAATAGTCGCGCAGATACGCAGTATTTT.

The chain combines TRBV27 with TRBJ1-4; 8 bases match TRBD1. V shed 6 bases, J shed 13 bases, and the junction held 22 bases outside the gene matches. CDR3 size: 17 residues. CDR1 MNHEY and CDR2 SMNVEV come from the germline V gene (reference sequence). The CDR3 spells CASRSYVGTGYRGTLFF. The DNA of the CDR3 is TGTGCCAGCAGGTCGTATGTAGGGACAGGTTATCGGGGAACACTGTTTTTT.